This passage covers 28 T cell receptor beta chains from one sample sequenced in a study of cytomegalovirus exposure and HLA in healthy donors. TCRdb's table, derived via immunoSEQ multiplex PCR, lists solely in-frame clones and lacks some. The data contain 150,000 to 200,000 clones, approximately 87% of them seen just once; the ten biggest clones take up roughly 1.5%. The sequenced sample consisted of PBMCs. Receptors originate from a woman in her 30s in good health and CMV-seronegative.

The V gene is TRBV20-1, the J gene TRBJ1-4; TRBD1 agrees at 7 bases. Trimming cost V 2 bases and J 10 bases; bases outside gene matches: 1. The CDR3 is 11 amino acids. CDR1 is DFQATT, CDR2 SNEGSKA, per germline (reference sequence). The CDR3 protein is CSARQGGKLFF. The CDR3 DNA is TGCAGTGCTAGACAGGGGGGAAAACTGTTTTTT.

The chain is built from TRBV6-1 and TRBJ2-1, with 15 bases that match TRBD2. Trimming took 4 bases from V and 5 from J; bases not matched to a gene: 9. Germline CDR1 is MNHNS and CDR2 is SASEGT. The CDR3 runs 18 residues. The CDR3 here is CASSVYRTSGGAHNEQFF. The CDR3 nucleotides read TGTGCCAGCAGTGTGTACCGGACTAGCGGGGGGGCCCACAATGAGCAGTTCTTC.

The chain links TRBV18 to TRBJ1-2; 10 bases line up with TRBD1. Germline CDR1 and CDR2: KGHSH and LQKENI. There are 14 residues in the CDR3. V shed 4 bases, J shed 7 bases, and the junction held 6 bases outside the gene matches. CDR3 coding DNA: TGTGCCAGCTCACTCTCCCGGACAGGGGGTGGCTACACCTTC. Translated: CASSLSRTGGGYTF.

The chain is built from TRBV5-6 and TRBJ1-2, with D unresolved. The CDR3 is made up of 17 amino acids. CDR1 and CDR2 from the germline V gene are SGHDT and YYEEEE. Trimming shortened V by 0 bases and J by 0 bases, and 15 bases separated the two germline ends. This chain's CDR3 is CASSLGRGTSSNYGYTF. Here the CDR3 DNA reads TGTGCCAGCAGCTTGGGGCGGGGAACTAGCTCTAACTATGGCTACACCTTC.

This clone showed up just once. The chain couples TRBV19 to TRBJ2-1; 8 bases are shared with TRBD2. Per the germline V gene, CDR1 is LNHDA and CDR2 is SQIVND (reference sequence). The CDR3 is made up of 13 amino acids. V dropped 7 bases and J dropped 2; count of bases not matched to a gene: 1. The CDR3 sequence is CASTRGAYNEQFF. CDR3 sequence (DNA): TGTGCCAGTACGCGGGGGGCCTACAATGAGCAGTTCTTC.

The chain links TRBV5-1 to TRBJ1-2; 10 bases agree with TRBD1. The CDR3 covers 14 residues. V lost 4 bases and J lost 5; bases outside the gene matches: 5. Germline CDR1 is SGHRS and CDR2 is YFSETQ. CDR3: CASSRTGGGYGYTF. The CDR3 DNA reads TGCGCCAGCAGCAGGACAGGGGGAGGTTATGGCTACACCTTC.

The CDR3 sequence is CASSVRQGSEAFF. The CDR3 DNA is TGTGCCAGCAGCGTACGTCAGGGTTCAGAAGCTTTCTTT. V is TRBV9 and J is TRBJ1-1; a weak D match, TRBD1 (5 bases). This CDR3 spans 13 amino acids. Trimming removed 1 base from V and 8 bases from J, with 12 bases in between. Germline V gene data show CDR1 as SGDLS and CDR2 as YYNGEE.

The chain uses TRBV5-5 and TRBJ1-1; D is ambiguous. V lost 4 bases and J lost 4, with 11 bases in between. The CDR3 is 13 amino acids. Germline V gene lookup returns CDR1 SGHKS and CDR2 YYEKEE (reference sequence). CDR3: CASSPGLGTEAFF. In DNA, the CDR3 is TGTGCCAGCAGCCCGGGGTTGGGCACTGAAGCTTTCTTT.

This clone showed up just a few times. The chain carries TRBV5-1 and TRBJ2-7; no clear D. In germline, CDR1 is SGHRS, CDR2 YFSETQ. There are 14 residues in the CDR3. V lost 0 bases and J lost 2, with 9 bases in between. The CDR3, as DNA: TGCGCCAGCAGCTTGGGCGGAACCACCTACGAGCAGTACTTC. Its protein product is CASSLGGTTYEQYF.

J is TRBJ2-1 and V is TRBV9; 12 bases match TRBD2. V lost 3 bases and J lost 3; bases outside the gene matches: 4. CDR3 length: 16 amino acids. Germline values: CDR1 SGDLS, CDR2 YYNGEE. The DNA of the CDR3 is TGTGCCAGCAGCGCTCGGACTAGCGGGATCTACAATGAGCAGTTCTTC. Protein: CASSARTSGIYNEQFF.

Here the CDR3 reads CASSSPGGPGANEQFF. The CDR3 bases are TGTGCCAGCAGCTCGCCGGGGGGGCCTGGCGCCAATGAGCAGTTCTTC. The chain recombines TRBV11-2 with TRBJ2-1; TRBD2 aligns across 8 bases. The germline gives CDR1 SGHAT, CDR2 FQNNGV. This CDR3 is 16 amino acids long. Trimming took 4 bases from V and 6 from J; bases not matched to a gene: 11.

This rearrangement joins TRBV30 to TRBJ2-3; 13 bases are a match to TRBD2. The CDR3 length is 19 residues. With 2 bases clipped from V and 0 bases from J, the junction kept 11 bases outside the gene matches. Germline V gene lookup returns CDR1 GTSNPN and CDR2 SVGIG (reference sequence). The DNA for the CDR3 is TGTGCCTGGAGTTCCGGACTAGCGGGGGCCCTAGCTAGCACAGATACGCAGTATTTT. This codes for CAWSSGLAGALASTDTQYF.

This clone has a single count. The DNA of the CDR3 is TGCGCCAGCAGCTTAGGACAGGGGTTCGATGAAGCTTTCTTT. Protein sequence: CASSLGQGFDEAFF. The chain recombines TRBV5-1 with TRBJ1-1; 9 bases fit TRBD1. The germline V gene has CDR1 SGHRS and CDR2 YFSETQ. Trimming cost V 2 bases and J 7 bases; bases outside gene matches: 6. The CDR3 runs 14 residues. Together with reference TRBV5-1 and TRBJ1-1, the CDR3 gives the full variable domain: KAGVTQTPRYLIKTRGQQVTLSCSPISGHRSVSWYQQTPGQGLQFLFEYFSETQRNKGNFPGRFSGRQFSNSRSEMNVSTLELGDSALYLCASSLGQGFDEAFFGQGTRLTVV.

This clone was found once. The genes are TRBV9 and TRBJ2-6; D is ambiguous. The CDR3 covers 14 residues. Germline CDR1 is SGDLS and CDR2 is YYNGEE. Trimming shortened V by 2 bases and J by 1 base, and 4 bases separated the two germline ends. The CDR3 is CASSVLSGANVLTF. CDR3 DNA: TGTGCCAGCAGCGTCTTGTCTGGGGCCAACGTCCTGACTTTC.

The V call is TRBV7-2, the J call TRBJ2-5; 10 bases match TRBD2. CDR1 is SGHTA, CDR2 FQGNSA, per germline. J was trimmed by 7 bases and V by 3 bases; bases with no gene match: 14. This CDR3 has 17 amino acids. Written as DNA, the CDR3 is TGTGCCAGCAGCTTGGTGTTAGCGGGGGGCGGACGGTGGACCCAGTACTTC. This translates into CASSLVLAGGGRWTQYF.

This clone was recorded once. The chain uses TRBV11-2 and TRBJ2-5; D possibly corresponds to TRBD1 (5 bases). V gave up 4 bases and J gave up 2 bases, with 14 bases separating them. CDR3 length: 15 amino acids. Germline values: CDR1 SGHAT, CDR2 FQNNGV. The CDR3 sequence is CASSYRQSPQETQYF. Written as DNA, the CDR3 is TGTGCCAGCAGCTACCGACAGTCTCCTCAAGAGACCCAGTACTTC.

The CDR3 DNA is TGTGCCAGCAGTGTTGAGGGGTCGGACAGGGCCAGTTTTGGCTATGGCTACACCTTC. Its translation: CASSVEGSDRASFGYGYTF. This chain joins TRBV6-1 and TRBJ1-2; TRBD1 agrees at 8 bases. In germline, CDR1 is MNHNS, CDR2 SASEGT. The CDR3 has 19 residues. Losses at the gene ends were 4 bases for V and 4 bases for J; bases not matched to a gene: 20.

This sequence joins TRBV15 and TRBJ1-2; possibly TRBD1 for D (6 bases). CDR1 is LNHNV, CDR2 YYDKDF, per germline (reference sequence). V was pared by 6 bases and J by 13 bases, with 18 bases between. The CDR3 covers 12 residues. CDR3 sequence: CATSPGGAYCTF. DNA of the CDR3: TGTGCCACCAGTCCCGGGGGGGCCTACTGCACCTTC.

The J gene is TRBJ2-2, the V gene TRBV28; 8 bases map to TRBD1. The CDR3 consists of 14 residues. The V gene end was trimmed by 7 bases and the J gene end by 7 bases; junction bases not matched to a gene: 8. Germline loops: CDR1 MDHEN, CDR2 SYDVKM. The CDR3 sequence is CASIQTGADGELFF. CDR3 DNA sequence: TGTGCCAGCATTCAGACAGGGGCGGACGGGGAGCTGTTTTTT.

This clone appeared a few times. The DNA for the CDR3 is TGTGCCAGCAGTGAACAGGGCCATTCACCCCTCCACTTT. Translating it yields CASSEQGHSPLHF. This sequence joins TRBV2 and TRBJ1-6; possibly TRBD1 for D (5 bases). Looked up from germline, CDR1 is SNHLY and CDR2 is FYNNEI. The V gene lost 2 bases and the J gene lost 8 bases, with 7 bases spanning the gap. The CDR3 covers 13 residues.

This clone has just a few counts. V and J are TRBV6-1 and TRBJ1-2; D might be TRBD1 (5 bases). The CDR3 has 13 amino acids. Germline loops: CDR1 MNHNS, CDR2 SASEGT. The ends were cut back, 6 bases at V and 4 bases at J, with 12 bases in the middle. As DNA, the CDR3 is TGTGCCAGCAGGATAGGGGATGCCTATGGCTACACCTTC. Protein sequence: CASRIGDAYGYTF.

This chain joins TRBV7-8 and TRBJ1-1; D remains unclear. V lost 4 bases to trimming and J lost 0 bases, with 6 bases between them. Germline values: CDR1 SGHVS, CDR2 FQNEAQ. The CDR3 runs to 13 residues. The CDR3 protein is CASSSEMNTEAFF. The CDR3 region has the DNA TGTGCCAGCAGCTCCGAGATGAACACTGAAGCTTTCTTT. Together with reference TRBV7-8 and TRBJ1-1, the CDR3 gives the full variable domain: GAGVSQSPRYKVAKRGQDVALRCDPISGHVSLFWYQQALGQGPEFLTYFQNEAQLDKSGLPSDRFFAERPEGSVSTLKIQRTQQEDSAVYLCASSSEMNTEAFFGQGTRLTVV.

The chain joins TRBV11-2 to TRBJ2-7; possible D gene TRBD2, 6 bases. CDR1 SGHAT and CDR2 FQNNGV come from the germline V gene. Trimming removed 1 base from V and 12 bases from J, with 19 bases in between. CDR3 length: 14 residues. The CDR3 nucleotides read TGTGCCAGCAGCTTAGGCGACCCGGAGGGGCAGAGGTACTTC. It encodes CASSLGDPEGQRYF.

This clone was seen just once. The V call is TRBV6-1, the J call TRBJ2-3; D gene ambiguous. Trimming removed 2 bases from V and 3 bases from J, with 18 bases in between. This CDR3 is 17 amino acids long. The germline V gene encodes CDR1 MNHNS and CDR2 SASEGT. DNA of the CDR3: TGTGCCAGCAGTGAAAGCCACCGGGTGTGGATTACAGATACGCAGTATTTT. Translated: CASSESHRVWITDTQYF.

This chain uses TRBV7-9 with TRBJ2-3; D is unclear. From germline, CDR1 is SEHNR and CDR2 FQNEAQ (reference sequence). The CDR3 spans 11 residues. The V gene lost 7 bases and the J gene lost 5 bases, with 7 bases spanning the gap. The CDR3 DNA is TGTGCCAGCACTCTAGAAGATACGCAGTATTTT. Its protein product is CASTLEDTQYF. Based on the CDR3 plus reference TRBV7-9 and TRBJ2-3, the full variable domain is DTGVSQNPRHKITKRGQNVTFRCDPISEHNRLYWYRQTLGQGPEFLTYFQNEAQLEKSRLLSDRFSAERPKGSFSTLEIQRTEQGDSAMYLCASTLEDTQYFGPGTRLTVL.

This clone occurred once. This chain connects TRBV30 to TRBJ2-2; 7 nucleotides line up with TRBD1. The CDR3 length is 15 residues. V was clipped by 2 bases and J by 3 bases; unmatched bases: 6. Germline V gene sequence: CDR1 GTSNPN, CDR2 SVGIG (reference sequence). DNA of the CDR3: TGTGCCTGGAGTTTACAGGGGAGTCACACCGGGGAGCTGTTTTTT. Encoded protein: CAWSLQGSHTGELFF.

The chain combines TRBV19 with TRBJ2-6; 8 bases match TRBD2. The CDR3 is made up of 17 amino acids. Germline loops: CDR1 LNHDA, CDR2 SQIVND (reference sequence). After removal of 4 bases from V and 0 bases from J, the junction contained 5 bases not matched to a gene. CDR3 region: CASSSGGSFSGANVLTF. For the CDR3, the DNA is TGTGCCAGTAGTAGCGGGGGGTCTTTCTCTGGGGCCAACGTCCTGACTTTC.

CDR3 sequence reads: CAILTNTGELFF. CDR3 in DNA: TGCGCCATATTAACGAACACCGGGGAGCTGTTTTTT. The chain combines TRBV5-1 with TRBJ2-2; D is ambiguous. Per the germline V gene, CDR1 is SGHRS and CDR2 is YFSETQ. The CDR3 is 12 residues long. Trimming stripped 9 bases from V and 0 bases from J, with 6 bases between.